The rows below give T cell receptor beta chains drawn from one sample of a study of blood T cells in healthy people across ages. MiXCR, applied by TCRdb to the 5' RACE reads, yields one record per CDR3 protein. The data contain 600,000 to 1,000,000 distinct CDR3 sequences, 58% of them seen just once; the ten biggest clones take up roughly 20%. Sequences were obtained from blood. The receptor source for this set is a man aged 25-45 years in good health. Both conserved end residues are part of each CDR3. A D gene is named only where the DNA matches it firmly. A row's size may be missing; if present it is once, few, many or a size class.

cdr3_aa cdr3_nt d_call clone_size j_call v_call
CASSEVPGSEQYF TGTGCCAGCAGTGAAGTCCCGGGAAGCGAGCAGTACTTC NA NA TRBJ2-7 TRBV6-1
CASSAETGLYEQYF TGTGCCAGCAGTGCCGAGACAGGTCTCTACGAGCAGTACTTC NA NA TRBJ2-7 TRBV6-1
CSAKEGGSSYEQYF TGCAGTGCTAAGGAAGGGGGGAGCTCCTACGAGCAGTACTTC NA NA TRBJ2-7 TRBV20-1
CASRFQGTDYGYTF TGCGCCAGCAGATTTCAGGGGACAGACTATGGCTACACCTTC TRBD1 few TRBJ1-2 TRBV5-1
CASSKVRSDTQYF TGTGCCAGCAGCAAAGTGCGGTCAGATACGCAGTATTTT NA NA TRBJ2-3 TRBV21-1
CASSQDMTGGDEQFF TGTGCCAGCAGCCAAGATATGACAGGGGGCGATGAGCAGTTCTTC TRBD1 once TRBJ2-1 TRBV3-1
CSAGGAVDEQYF TGCAGTGCGGGCGGGGCTGTGGACGAGCAGTACTTC NA few TRBJ2-7 TRBV20-1
CASTKPTGTALSPLHF TGTGCCAGCACTAAACCGACCGGGACAGCGCTATCACCCCTCCACTTT TRBD1 few TRBJ1-6 TRBV6-5
CSATSWTSGEETQYF TGCAGTGCTACGTCCTGGACTAGCGGGGAAGAGACCCAGTACTTC TRBD2 once TRBJ2-5 TRBV20-1
CASSNHKWQGNEQFF TGCGCCAGCAGCAACCACAAATGGCAGGGGAATGAGCAGTTCTTC NA once TRBJ2-1 TRBV5-1
CATSLEGDHEQYF TGTGCCACCTCCTTGGAGGGGGATCACGAGCAGTACTTC NA NA TRBJ2-7 TRBV10-3
CASSPLPGELFF TGTGCCAGCAGTCCCCTCCCCGGGGAGCTGTTTTTT NA NA TRBJ2-2 TRBV6-5
CATSDFCRRHPLHF TGTGCCACCAGTGATTTCTGTCGTCGGCACCCCCTCCACTTT NA NA TRBJ1-6 TRBV24-1
CSVLPGDVQFF TGCAGCGTTCTTCCGGGGGACGTGCAGTTCTTC NA NA TRBJ2-1 TRBV29-1
CASSWAGEETQYF TGTGCCAGCAGCTGGGCAGGGGAAGAGACCCAGTACTTC NA few TRBJ2-5 TRBV7-2
CASSPEAGGYYGYTF TGTGCCAGCTCACCAGAAGCAGGGGGCTACTATGGCTACACCTTC TRBD1 NA TRBJ1-2 TRBV18
CASSAGAEIYGYTF TGTGCCAGCAGCGCGGGGGCGGAGATCTATGGCTACACCTTC NA NA TRBJ1-2 TRBV9
CSARVPSHPYEQYF TGCAGTGCTAGAGTTCCTAGCCATCCCTACGAGCAGTACTTC NA NA TRBJ2-7 TRBV20-1
CASSQAVGRVTDTQYF TGTGCCAGCAGCCAAGCGGTGGGCAGGGTAACAGATACGCAGTATTTT NA few TRBJ2-3 TRBV3-1
CASSGSGGEQYF TGTGCCAGCAGTGGGTCCGGGGGCGAGCAGTACTTC NA few TRBJ2-7 TRBV2
CASSYNYQDTQYF TGTGCCAGCAGCTATAACTACCAAGATACGCAGTATTTT NA NA TRBJ2-3 TRBV7-2
CASRGGTSGREQYF TGTGCCAGCAGGGGCGGGACTAGCGGGAGAGAGCAGTACTTC TRBD2 NA TRBJ2-4 TRBV7-2
CSARTRGYTF TGCAGTGCTAGGACCAGAGGCTACACCTTC NA NA TRBJ1-2 TRBV20-1
CASSLSEEQYF TGCGCCAGCAGCTTGAGCGAGGAGCAGTACTTC NA few TRBJ2-7 TRBV5-1
CASSPDPGSYGYTF TGTGCCAGCAGCCCAGACCCGGGGAGCTATGGCTACACCTTC NA NA TRBJ1-2 TRBV6-2/TRBV6-3
CASSIPGLDLGTQYF TGTGCCAGCAGCATACCGGGACTAGACCTGGGGACCCAGTACTTC TRBD2 NA TRBJ2-5 TRBV7-2
CASSRRQVHEQYF TGTGCCAGCAGCCGCCGACAGGTTCACGAGCAGTACTTC NA few TRBJ2-7 TRBV11-2
CSVEWYGDSGANVLTF TGCAGCGTTGAATGGTATGGGGACTCTGGGGCCAACGTCCTGACTTTC NA NA TRBJ2-6 TRBV29-1
CATSFVAGSSYEQYF TGTGCCACCAGCTTTGTCGCGGGGAGCTCCTACGAGCAGTACTTC NA NA TRBJ2-7 TRBV15
CSVEDGQEEYF TGCAGCGTTGAAGATGGTCAGGAGGAGTACTTC NA few TRBJ2-5 TRBV29-1
CASSSGLVGTDAQYF TGTGCCAGCAGTTCGGGACTAGTCGGGACAGATGCGCAGTATTTT NA NA TRBJ2-3 TRBV6-5
CASRAGTRFNEQFF TGTGCCAGCAGAGCCGGGACTAGATTCAATGAGCAGTTCTTC TRBD2 NA TRBJ2-1 TRBV5-6
CASSLTRNTGELFF TGTGCCAGCAGCCTGACTAGGAACACCGGGGAGCTGTTTTTT NA many TRBJ2-2 TRBV7-2
CASLGVGAGGSYEQYF TGTGCCAGCTTAGGCGTCGGGGCAGGGGGCTCCTACGAGCAGTACTTC TRBD1 NA TRBJ2-7 TRBV18
CASGPSPTDTQYF TGCGCCAGCGGCCCCTCACCCACAGATACGCAGTATTTT NA NA TRBJ2-3 TRBV4-1
CSARPPTQANAQFF TGCAGCGCTCGCCCTCCAACGCAAGCTAATGCGCAGTTCTTC NA NA TRBJ2-1 TRBV29-1
CASSLAPADYEQYF TGTGCCAGCAGCTTAGCTCCGGCAGACTACGAGCAGTACTTC NA once TRBJ2-7 TRBV7-9
CSARRDFFYNEQFF TGCAGTGCTAGAAGGGACTTTTTCTACAATGAGCAGTTCTTC NA NA TRBJ2-1 TRBV20-1
CSATTPGLAGGIADTQYF TGCAGTGCTACTACACCGGGACTAGCGGGAGGAATCGCAGATACGCAGTATTTT TRBD2 NA TRBJ2-3 TRBV20-1
CASSSGTGNTEAFF TGCGCCAGCAGCTCCGGGACAGGGAACACTGAAGCTTTCTTT TRBD1 many TRBJ1-1 TRBV7-9
CATSPGAGGPYEQYF TGTGCCACCAGCCCGGGGGCAGGGGGGCCCTACGAGCAGTACTTC NA NA TRBJ2-7 TRBV15
CATSDFSASDDEQFF TGTGCCACCAGTGATTTTTCCGCCAGCGACGATGAGCAGTTCTTC NA NA TRBJ2-1 TRBV24-1
CASSFGTGRTDTQYF TGCGCCAGCAGCTTCGGGACAGGAAGAACAGATACGCAGTATTTT TRBD1 NA TRBJ2-3 TRBV5-1
CASSSRRSRDSYSTNYGYTF TGTGCCAGCAGTTCGCGACGGAGCCGGGACAGCTACTCGACTAACTATGGCTACACCTTC TRBD1 NA TRBJ1-2 TRBV12-3/TRBV12-4
CAISDYLGQETQYF TGTGCCATCAGTGACTACTTGGGACAAGAGACCCAGTACTTC NA NA TRBJ2-5 TRBV10-3
CSGGPGSLTEAFF TGCAGCGGGGGGCCGGGCAGCCTCACTGAAGCTTTCTTT NA few TRBJ1-1 TRBV29-1
CASFAGSRSGANVLTF TGTGCCAGTTTCGCAGGGTCTCGCTCTGGGGCCAACGTCCTGACTTTC NA NA TRBJ2-6 TRBV28
CASSFWRSGGYNEQYF TGCGCCAGCAGCTTTTGGCGTAGCGGGGGTTACAATGAGCAGTACTTC TRBD2 NA TRBJ2-7 TRBV5-1
CASSLSGRTDTQYF TGTGCCAGCAGCTTGTCGGGCCGCACAGATACGCAGTATTTT NA NA TRBJ2-3 TRBV5-6
CASSSTGSDNSPLHF TGTGCCAGCAGTTCGACAGGGTCAGATAATTCACCCCTCCACTTT TRBD1 NA TRBJ1-6 TRBV7-9
CASSLRTAEDYGYTF TGTGCCAGCAGTTTGAGGACGGCTGAAGACTATGGCTACACCTTC NA many TRBJ1-2 TRBV27
CASSQDSFISGRTYEQYF TGCGCCAGCAGCCAAGATTCCTTTATCTCAGGGCGAACCTACGAGCAGTACTTC NA NA TRBJ2-7 TRBV4-1
CSVPNPTSGRSNEQFF TGCAGCGTCCCCAACCCTACTAGCGGGAGGTCCAATGAGCAGTTCTTC TRBD2 NA TRBJ2-1 TRBV29-1
CASSDRGTNEQYF TGTGCCAGCAGTGACAGGGGAACCAATGAGCAGTACTTC TRBD1 NA TRBJ2-7 TRBV28
CASRYRAVRDTEAFF TGTGCCAGCAGATACAGGGCTGTGAGGGACACTGAAGCTTTCTTT NA few TRBJ1-1 TRBV2
CSARVPREGRMSYNEQFF TGCAGTGCTAGAGTTCCGCGGGAGGGACGCATGTCCTACAATGAGCAGTTCTTC TRBD2 NA TRBJ2-1 TRBV20-1
CASSFYQETQYF TGTGCCAGCAGCTTTTATCAAGAGACCCAGTACTTC NA few TRBJ2-5 TRBV7-6
CASSPSVGAGDTQYF TGTGCCAGCAGCCCCAGTGTGGGGGCCGGAGATACGCAGTATTTT NA NA TRBJ2-3 TRBV7-3
CASSLVAGGYVGYTF TGTGCCAGCAGCTTAGTGGCAGGGGGGTACGTTGGCTACACCTTC TRBD1 few TRBJ1-2 TRBV7-2
CASSLGAGRPGTQYF TGCGCCAGCAGCTTGGGGGCCGGCCGGCCCGGTACGCAGTATTTT NA few TRBJ2-3 TRBV5-1